The clone carrying this T cell receptor beta chain was recorded at least ten times. Each CDR3 protein is one row after TCRdb ran MiXCR on the 5' RACE reads. The data hold 53,000 or so distinct CDR3 sequences, with approximately 9.2% observed a single time. This entry is derived from a study of neurological immune-mediated disorders. Documented time point: longitudinal time-point 3. CDR3 length: 14 amino acids. J gave up 4 bases and V 6 bases, and 8 bases lay outside the gene matches. From germline, CDR1 is SGHTA and CDR2 FQGNSA. The receptor was derived from a woman in her 40s in good health. The sequenced sample consisted of PBMCs. J is TRBJ2-5 and V is TRBV7-2; TRBD1 agrees at 7 bases. CDR3 residues: CASRRSQGVETQYF. CDR3 bases: TGTGCCAGCAGGAGGTCCCAGGGGGTAGAGACCCAGTACTTC. Combining the CDR3 with reference TRBV7-2 and TRBJ2-5 gives the whole variable domain GAGVSQSPSNKVTEKGKDVELRCDPISGHTALYWYRQSLGQGLEFLIYFQGNSAPDKSGLPSDRFSAERTGGSVSTLTIQRTQQEDSAVYLCASRRSQGVETQYFGPGTRLLVL.